The entry that follows covers one T cell receptor (beta chain) sequence. These data originate in a study of blood T cell repertoires in COVID-19. Study-wide context: Sources were T cells, B-cell-depleted T cells, or PBMCs; the material itself was cDNA or gDNA.

The CDR3 length is 14 residues. V lost 1 base to trimming and J lost 1 base, with 6 bases between them. In germline, CDR1 is SGHTS, CDR2 YDEGEE. Authors' processing steps: How many nucleated cells were present was estimated from reference gene primer amplification. Sequencing was performed with immunoSEQ multiplex PCR; in TCRdb, only in-frame clones are kept and a portion is missing. The V and J calls and clone size are taken from that table; D and trimming were inferred from the DNA. The sample has about 76,000 clones, over 75% seen once. Material: peripheral blood. The gene calls are TRBV5-8 and TRBJ1-5; D remains unclear. The sequence was collected from a woman of 80 years or more with active or convalescent COVID-19. This CDR3 reads CASSLWQSNQPQHF. The CDR3 DNA sequence: TGTGCCAGCAGCTTGTGGCAGAGCAATCAGCCCCAGCATTTT. Based on the CDR3 plus reference TRBV5-8 and TRBJ1-5, the full variable domain is EAGVTQSPTHLIKTRGQQATLRCSPISGHTSVYWYQQALGLGLQFLLWYDEGEERNRGNFPPRFSGRQFPNYSSELNVNALELEDSALYLCASSLWQSNQPQHFGDGTRLSIL.